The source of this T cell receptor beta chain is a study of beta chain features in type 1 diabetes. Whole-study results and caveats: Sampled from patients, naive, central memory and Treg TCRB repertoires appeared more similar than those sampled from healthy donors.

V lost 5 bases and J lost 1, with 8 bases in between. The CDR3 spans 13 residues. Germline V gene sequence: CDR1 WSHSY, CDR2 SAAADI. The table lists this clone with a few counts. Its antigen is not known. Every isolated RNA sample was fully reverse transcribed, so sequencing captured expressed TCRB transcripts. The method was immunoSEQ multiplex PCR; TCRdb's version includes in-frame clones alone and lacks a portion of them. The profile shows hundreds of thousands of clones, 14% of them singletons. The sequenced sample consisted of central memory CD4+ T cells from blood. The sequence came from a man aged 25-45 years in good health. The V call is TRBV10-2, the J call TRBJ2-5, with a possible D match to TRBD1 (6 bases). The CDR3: CASSRDTQETQYF. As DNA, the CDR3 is TGCGCCAGCAGTCGGGACACCCAAGAGACCCAGTACTTC.